These 3 T cell receptor beta chains were all obtained from the same sample, sequenced in a study of blood T cell repertoires in COVID-19. Clones were sequenced by immunoSEQ multiplex PCR, and TCRdb holds only the in-frame ones, with some missing. The sample lists about 300,000 clones; about 87% were seen once. Sequencing was done on a sample of peripheral blood. The source is a man aged 65 to 85 with acute or convalescent COVID-19.

V and J are TRBV2 and TRBJ2-5, with TRBD1 identical over 12 bases. V shed 8 bases, J shed 2 bases, and the junction held 6 bases outside the gene matches. CDR3 length equals 15 residues. From germline, CDR1 is SNHLY and CDR2 FYNNEI. The CDR3: CASRDRGLRQETQYF. CDR3 DNA: TGTGCCAGCCGGGACAGGGGGCTGAGGCAAGAGACCCAGTACTTC.

The chain combines TRBV24-1 with TRBJ1-2; D unclear. V was clipped by 4 bases and J by 4 bases, with 12 bases between them. This CDR3 spans 14 amino acids. CDR1 is KGHDR, CDR2 SFDVKD, per germline. The DNA for the CDR3 is TGTGCCACCAGTGACCAGCGCCAGACCTATGGCTACACCTTC. Translation: CATSDQRQTYGYTF.

The V and J genes are TRBV5-5 and TRBJ1-1; TRBD1 might be the D (5 bases). Germline-derived CDR1 and CDR2 are SGHKS and YYEKEE (reference sequence). This CDR3 comprises 16 residues. V was trimmed by 5 bases and J by 4 bases, leaving 21 bases between them. The CDR3: CASRITFQGLGTEAFF. The CDR3 coding sequence is TGTGCCAGCAGGATAACCTTCCAGGGATTAGGCACTGAAGCTTTCTTT.